This T cell receptor (beta chain) emerged from a study of OX40 agonist ivuxolimab in advanced cancers. Study summary: Every 2 weeks, ivuxolimab was infused into the patients intravenously at between 0.01 and 10 mg/kg. Three partial responders included one hepatocellular carcinoma patient and two cutaneous melanoma patients. Study-wide results and caveats: Researchers report that CD8+ T cells had, on average, more expanded clones than CD4+.

Turning to this clone: What it binds is not known.

TCRdb's copy holds only in-frame clones and misses some; the assay was immunoSEQ multiplex PCR. In the table there are about 90,000 clones, approximately 90% of which are singletons. The investigators sampled blood at baseline, at cycle 4 day 1, and at cycle 7 day 1. V lost 7 bases to trimming and J lost 2 bases; unmatched junction nucleotides: 2. The germline gives CDR1 MDHEN, CDR2 SYDVKM. CDR3 length equals 13 residues. The sequence came from an adult with an advanced solid tumor such as melanoma, head and neck, liver or kidney cancer. Sample: CD4+ or CD8+ T cells sorted from blood, taken in a trial of the OX40 agonist ivuxolimab. This sequence joins TRBV28 and TRBJ2-7, with 10 bases identical to TRBD2. CDR3 bases: TGTGCCAGCACTAGCGGGAGCGCCTACGAGCAGTACTTC. This codes for CASTSGSAYEQYF.